This T cell receptor (beta chain) was sequenced for a study of cytomegalovirus exposure and HLA in healthy donors. Study-level results: Associated with cytomegalovirus, according to the listing, were around 160 TCR beta chains. Most TCR sequences were uncommon, yet certain public TCRs appeared in many donors.

13 Jbeta primers and 60 Vbeta primers were used for the PCR. Assay: immunoSEQ multiplex PCR; the TCRdb copy retains only in-frame clones and omits some. The top ten clones hold about 1.5% of a sample with under 150,000 clones, around 78% of them seen once. Germline V gene data show CDR1 as MNHEY and CDR2 as SVGAGI. The CDR3 sequence is 14 residues long. V was clipped by 6 bases and J by 7 bases, with 15 bases between them. As for this clone: As yet, its antigen is unknown.

The clonotype comes from a man aged 35 to 55 in good health and CMV-seronegative. Sequences were obtained from PBMCs. V gene TRBV6-5 combines with J gene TRBJ1-4; the D gene is possibly TRBD1 (5 bases). The CDR3 is CASSALGGGEKLFF. CDR3 nucleotide sequence: TGTGCCAGCAGCGCCCTCGGGGGTGGTGAAAAACTGTTTTTT.